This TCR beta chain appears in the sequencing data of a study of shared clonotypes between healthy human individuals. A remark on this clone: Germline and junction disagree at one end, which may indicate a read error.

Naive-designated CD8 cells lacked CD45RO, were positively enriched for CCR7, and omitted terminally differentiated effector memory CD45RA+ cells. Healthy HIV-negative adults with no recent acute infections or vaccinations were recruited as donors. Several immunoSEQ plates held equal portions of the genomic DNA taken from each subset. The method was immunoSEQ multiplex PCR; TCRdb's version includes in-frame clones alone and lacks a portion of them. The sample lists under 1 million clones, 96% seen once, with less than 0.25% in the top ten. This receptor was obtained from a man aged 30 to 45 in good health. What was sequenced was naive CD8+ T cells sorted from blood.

The chain's CDR3 is CASSFGTIRPLHF. For the CDR3, the DNA is TGTGCCAGCAGTTTCGGGACAATCAGGCCCCTGCATTTT. The chain joins TRBV27 to TRBJ1-5, with D perhaps TRBD1 (6 bases). Per germline, CDR1 MNHEY and CDR2 SMNVEV (reference sequence). The CDR3 contains 13 residues.